Below, 4 T cell receptor beta chains from the same sample are listed, as sequenced in a study of control samples from healthy donors and cancer patients (dated by TCRdb to the early 2020s). Libraries came from the immunoSEQ multiplex PCR assay. Entries here come from immuneACCESS through TCRdb and include only in-frame sequences with V and J called. Some clones fail to appear in such tables; in the studies checked, an unresolved V gene covers under half of the shortfall, and the cause of the remainder is unknown. A total of tens of thousands of clones appear in this sample, more than 85% of them only once. The ten largest clonotypes hold roughly 22% of the sample. Sequenced: PBMCs. The receptor set was obtained from a woman aged 40-49 years with head and neck cancer.

V usage is TRBV19 and J usage is TRBJ1-2; weak D call: TRBD1 (6 bases). CDR3 length equals 15 residues. Germline V gene lookup returns CDR1 LNHDA and CDR2 SQIVND (reference sequence). With 6 bases removed from V and 7 bases from J, the gap between germline ends came to 21 bases. The CDR3 spells CASSSLRGGLVGYTF. The CDR3 DNA reads TGTGCCAGTAGCTCTCTTCGGGGGGGGCTGGTTGGCTACACCTTC. The variable domain in full, completed from reference TRBV19 and TRBJ1-2, reads DGGITQSPKYLFRKEGQNVTLSCEQNLNHDAMYWYRQDPGQGLRLIYYSQIVNDFQKGDIAEGYSVSREKKESFPLTVTSAQKNPTAFYLCASSSLRGGLVGYTFGSGTRLTVV.

This chain uses TRBV5-1 with TRBJ1-2; tentative D call: TRBD1 (5 bases). The V gene lost 4 bases and the J gene lost 5 bases, with 12 bases spanning the gap. Germline V gives CDR1 SGHRS, CDR2 YFSETQ. This CDR3 contains 13 residues. The DNA of the CDR3 is TGCGCCAGCAGCCCCGACAGATCGTATGGCTACACCTTC. As protein: CASSPDRSYGYTF.

The CDR3 spells CASSLQGIGYEQYF. In nucleotides, the CDR3 is TGTGCCAGCAGTTTACAGGGGATAGGCTACGAGCAGTACTTC. This sequence joins TRBV27 and TRBJ2-7; perhaps TRBD1 as D (6 bases). V lost 2 bases and J 3 bases, leaving 11 bases between the germline ends. Germline V gives CDR1 MNHEY, CDR2 SMNVEV (reference sequence). The CDR3 sequence is 14 residues long.

The CDR3 reads CAWRYEQYF. CDR3 DNA sequence: TGTGCCTGGAGGTACGAGCAGTACTTC. The V and J genes are TRBV30 and TRBJ2-7; D gene ambiguous. Trimming left V 3 bases short and J 4 bases short, with 1 base between. This CDR3 region has 9 residues. The V gene's germline CDR1 is GTSNPN and CDR2 SVGIG (reference sequence). The whole variable domain, filled in from reference TRBV30 and TRBJ2-7, reads SQTIHQWPATLVQPVGSPLSLECTVEGTSNPNLYWYRQAAGRGLQLLFYSVGIGQISSEVPQNLSASRPQDRQFILSSKKLLLSDSGFYLCAWRYEQYFGPGTRLTVT.